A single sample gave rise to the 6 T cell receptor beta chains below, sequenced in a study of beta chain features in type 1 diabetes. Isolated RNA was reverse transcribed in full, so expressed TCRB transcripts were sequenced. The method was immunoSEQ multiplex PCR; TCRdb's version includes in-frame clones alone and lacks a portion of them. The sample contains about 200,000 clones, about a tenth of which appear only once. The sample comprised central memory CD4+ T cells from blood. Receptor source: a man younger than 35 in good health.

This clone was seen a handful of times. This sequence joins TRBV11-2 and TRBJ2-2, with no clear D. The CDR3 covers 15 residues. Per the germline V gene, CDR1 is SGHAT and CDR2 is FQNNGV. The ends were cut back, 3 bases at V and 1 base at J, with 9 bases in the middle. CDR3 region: CASSFERKNTGELFF. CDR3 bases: TGTGCCAGCAGCTTTGAACGGAAGAACACCGGGGAGCTGTTTTTT.

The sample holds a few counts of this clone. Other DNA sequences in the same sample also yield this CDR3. As DNA, the CDR3 is TGTGCCATCAGTGAGTCGACAGGGACAGATACGCAGTATTTT. As protein: CAISESTGTDTQYF. V gene TRBV10-3 combines with J gene TRBJ2-3; 7 positions agree with TRBD1. CDR1 and CDR2 (germline): ENHRY, SYGVKD. V trimming: 0 bases; J trimming: 3 bases; junction bases outside the gene matches: 0. The CDR3 runs to 14 residues.

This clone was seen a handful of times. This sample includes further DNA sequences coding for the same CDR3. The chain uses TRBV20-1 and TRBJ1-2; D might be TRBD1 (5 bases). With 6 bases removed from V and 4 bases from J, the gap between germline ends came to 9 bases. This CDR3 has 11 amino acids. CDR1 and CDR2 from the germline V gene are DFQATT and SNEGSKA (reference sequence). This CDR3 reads CSARGSYGYTF. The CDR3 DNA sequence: TGCAGTGCCCGGGGCAGCTATGGCTACACCTTC.

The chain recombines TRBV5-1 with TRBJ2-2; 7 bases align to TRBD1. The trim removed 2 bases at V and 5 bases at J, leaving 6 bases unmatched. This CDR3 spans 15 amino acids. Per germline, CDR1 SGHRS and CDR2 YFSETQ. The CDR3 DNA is TGCGCCAGCAGCTTCGGGACAGATGGAACCGGGGAGCTGTTTTTT. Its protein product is CASSFGTDGTGELFF.

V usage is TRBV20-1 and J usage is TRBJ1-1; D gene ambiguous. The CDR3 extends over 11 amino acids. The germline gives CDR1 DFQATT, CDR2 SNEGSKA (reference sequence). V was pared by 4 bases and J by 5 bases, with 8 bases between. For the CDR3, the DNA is TGCAGTGCTAATCCGGGGACTGAAGCTTTCTTT. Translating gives CSANPGTEAFF.

The CDR3 sequence: CASTPLPGQEINEQFF. The CDR3 DNA is TGTGCCAGCACGCCATTACCGGGACAGGAGATCAATGAGCAGTTCTTC. J is TRBJ2-1 and V is TRBV5-4; 8 nucleotides match TRBD1. The V and J ends lost 6 bases and 6 bases, in that order; junction bases with no gene match: 14. The germline CDR1 and CDR2 sequences are SGHNT and YYREEE (reference sequence). This CDR3 spans 16 amino acids.